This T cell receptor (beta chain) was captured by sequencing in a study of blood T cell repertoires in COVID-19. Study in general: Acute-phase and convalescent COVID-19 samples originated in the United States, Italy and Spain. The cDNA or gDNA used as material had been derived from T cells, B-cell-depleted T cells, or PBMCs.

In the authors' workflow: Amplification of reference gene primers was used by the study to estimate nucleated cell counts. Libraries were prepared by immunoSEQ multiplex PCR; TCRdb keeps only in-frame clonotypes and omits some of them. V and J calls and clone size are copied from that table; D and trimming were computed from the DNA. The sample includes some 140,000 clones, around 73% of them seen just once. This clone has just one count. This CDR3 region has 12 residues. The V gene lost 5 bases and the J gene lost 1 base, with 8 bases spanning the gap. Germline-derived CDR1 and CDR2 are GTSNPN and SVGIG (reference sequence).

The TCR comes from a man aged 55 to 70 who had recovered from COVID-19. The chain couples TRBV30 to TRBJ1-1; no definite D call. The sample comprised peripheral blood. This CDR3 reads CAWGRGNTEAFF. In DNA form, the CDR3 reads TGTGCCTGGGGTCGGGGGAACACTGAAGCTTTCTTT.